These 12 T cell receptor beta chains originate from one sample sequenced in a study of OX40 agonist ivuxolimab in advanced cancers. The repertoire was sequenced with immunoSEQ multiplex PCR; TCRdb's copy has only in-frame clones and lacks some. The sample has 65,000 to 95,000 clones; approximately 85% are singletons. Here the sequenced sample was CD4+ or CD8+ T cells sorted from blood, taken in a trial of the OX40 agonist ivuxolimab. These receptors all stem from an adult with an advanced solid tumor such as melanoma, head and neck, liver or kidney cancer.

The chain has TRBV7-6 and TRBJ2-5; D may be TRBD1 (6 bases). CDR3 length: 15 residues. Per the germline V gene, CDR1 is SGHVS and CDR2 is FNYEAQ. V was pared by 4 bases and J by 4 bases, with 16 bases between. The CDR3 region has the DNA TGTGCCAGCAGCTCGCCTTTTGGGGGCCCAGAGACCCAGTACTTC. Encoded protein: CASSSPFGGPETQYF.

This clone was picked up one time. The CDR3, as DNA: TGTGCCAGCGGACTAGCGGGAGGTATCGAGCAGTTCTTC. Amino acids: CASGLAGGIEQFF. The rearrangement links TRBV6-1 to TRBJ2-1; 14 nucleotides match TRBD2. Per the germline V gene, CDR1 is MNHNS and CDR2 is SASEGT. After removal of 8 bases from V and 10 bases from J, the junction contained 4 bases not matched to a gene. The CDR3 sequence is 13 residues long.

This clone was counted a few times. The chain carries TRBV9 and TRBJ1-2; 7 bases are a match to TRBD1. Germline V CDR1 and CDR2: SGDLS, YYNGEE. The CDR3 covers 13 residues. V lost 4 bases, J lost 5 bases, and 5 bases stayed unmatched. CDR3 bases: TGTGCCAGCAGCCCACCGACAGGGTATGGCTACACCTTC. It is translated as CASSPPTGYGYTF.

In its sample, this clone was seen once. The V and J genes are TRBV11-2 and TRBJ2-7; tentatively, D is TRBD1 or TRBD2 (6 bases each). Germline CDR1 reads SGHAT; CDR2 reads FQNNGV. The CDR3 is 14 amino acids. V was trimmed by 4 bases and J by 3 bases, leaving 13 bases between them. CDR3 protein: CASSSGDTFYEQYF. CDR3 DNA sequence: TGTGCCAGCAGCTCGGGGGACACCTTCTACGAGCAGTACTTC.

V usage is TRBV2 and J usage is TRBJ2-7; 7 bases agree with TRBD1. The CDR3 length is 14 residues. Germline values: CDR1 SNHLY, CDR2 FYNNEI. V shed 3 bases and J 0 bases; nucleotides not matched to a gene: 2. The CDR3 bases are TGTGCCAGCAGTGACAGGGGGAGCTCCTACGAGCAGTACTTC. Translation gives CASSDRGSSYEQYF.

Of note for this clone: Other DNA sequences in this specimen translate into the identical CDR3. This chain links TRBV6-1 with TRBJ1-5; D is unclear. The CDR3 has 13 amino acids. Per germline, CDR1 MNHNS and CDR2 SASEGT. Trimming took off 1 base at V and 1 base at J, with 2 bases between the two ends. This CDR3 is CASSEGSNQPQHF. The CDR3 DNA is TGTGCCAGCAGTGAAGGCAGCAATCAGCCCCAGCATTTT.

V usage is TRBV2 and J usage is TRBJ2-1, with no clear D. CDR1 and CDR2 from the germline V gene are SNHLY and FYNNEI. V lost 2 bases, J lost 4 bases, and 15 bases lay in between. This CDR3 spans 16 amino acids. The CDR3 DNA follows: TGTGCCAGCAGTGAATTGGAATCCAGCTTATACAATGAGCAGTTCTTC. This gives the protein CASSELESSLYNEQFF. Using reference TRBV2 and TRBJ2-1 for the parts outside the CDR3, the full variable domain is EPEVTQTPSHQVTQMGQEVILRCVPISNHLYFYWYRQILGQKVEFLVSFYNNEISEKSEIFDDQFSVERPDGSNFTLKIRSTKLEDSAMYFCASSELESSLYNEQFFGPGTRLTVL.

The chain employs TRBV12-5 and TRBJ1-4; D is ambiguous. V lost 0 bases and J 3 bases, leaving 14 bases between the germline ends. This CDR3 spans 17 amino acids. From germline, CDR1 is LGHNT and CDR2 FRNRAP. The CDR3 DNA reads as TGTGCTAGTGGTTTGGTAGGCCAGTTCGCTTCTAATGAAAAACTGTTTTTT. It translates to CASGLVGQFASNEKLFF.

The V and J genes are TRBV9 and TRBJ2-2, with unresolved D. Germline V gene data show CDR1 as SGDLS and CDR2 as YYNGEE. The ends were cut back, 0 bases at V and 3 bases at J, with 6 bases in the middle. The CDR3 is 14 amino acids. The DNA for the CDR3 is TGTGCCAGCAGCGTAGCCACCTACACCGGGGAGCTGTTTTTT. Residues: CASSVATYTGELFF.

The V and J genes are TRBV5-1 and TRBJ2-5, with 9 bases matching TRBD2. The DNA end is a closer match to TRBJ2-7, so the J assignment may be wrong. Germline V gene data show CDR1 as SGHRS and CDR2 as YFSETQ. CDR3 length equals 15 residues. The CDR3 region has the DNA TGCGCCAGCATGTGGGGCGGGAGGGGTCCCTACGAGCAGTACTTC. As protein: CASMWGGRGPYEQYF.

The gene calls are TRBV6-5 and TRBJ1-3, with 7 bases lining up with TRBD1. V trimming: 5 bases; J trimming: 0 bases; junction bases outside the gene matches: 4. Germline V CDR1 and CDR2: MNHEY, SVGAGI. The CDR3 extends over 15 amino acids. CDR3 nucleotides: TGTGCCAGCAGTGCCGGGACAGCCTCTGGAAACACCATATATTTT. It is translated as CASSAGTASGNTIYF.

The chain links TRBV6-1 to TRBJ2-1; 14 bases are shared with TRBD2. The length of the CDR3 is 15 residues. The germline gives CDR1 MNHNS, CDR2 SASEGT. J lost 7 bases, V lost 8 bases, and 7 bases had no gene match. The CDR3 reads CASGLTSGGANEQFF. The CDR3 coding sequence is TGTGCCAGCGGGTTGACTAGCGGGGGGGCGAATGAGCAGTTCTTC.